The clone carrying this T cell receptor beta chain was seen repeatedly, ten times or more. Its cognate antigen is unknown. Disease duration under 2 months; hyperthyroidism patients were aged 18 to 65. The study based diagnoses on clinical symptoms, serum thyroxine and TRAb, thyroid ultrasound and orbital computed tomography. Authors of the study amplified TCR beta CDR3 regions from RNA transcripts. A set of HTBI primers served as the primers for a first-round RT-PCR of the TCR CDR3. TCRdb reprocessed the multiplex PCR reads with MiXCR, giving one entry per CDR3 protein. The table has roughly 180,000 distinct CDR3 sequences, about a tenth seen once. This record comes from a study of T cells in Graves' hyperthyroidism and ophthalmopathy. Notes on the study in general: Most thyroid-expanded clonotypes above 0.001 were also found in blood.

V was cut by 3 bases and J by 4 bases, with 9 bases left in between. Germline lookup yields CDR1 MDHEN and CDR2 SYDVKM. The CDR3 length is 13 residues. The TCR sequence derives from a woman under 30 with Graves' hyperthyroidism that later progressed to Graves' ophthalmopathy. Sequenced material: blood. The V gene is TRBV28, the J gene TRBJ1-2; D perhaps matches TRBD1 (6 bases). The DNA for the CDR3 is TGTGCCAGCAGTTTTTTCAGGGGCTATGGCTACACCTTC. It yields the protein CASSFFRGYGYTF.